The 17 T cell receptor beta chains presented below share a single source sample, sequenced in a study of blood T cell repertoires in COVID-19. TCRdb's copy holds only in-frame clones and misses some; the assay was immunoSEQ multiplex PCR. The table records some 250,000 clones, around 86% of them present only once. The sample consisted of peripheral blood. These TCRs come from a young man who had recovered from COVID-19.

CDR3 sequence (DNA): TGTGCCAGCAGTTCACTCACTTTGGACAGGACTTATGGCTACACCTTC. Encoded protein: CASSSLTLDRTYGYTF. V and J are TRBV6-2 or TRBV6-3 and TRBJ1-2; 7 bases map to TRBD1. Looked up from germline, CDR1 is MNHEY and CDR2 is SVGEGT. The CDR3 has 16 residues. Losses at the gene ends were 4 bases for V and 5 bases for J; bases not matched to a gene: 13.

The rearrangement uses TRBV2 and TRBJ2-5; TRBD2 matches at 14 bases. The CDR3 runs to 16 residues. V trimming: 8 bases; J trimming: 5 bases; junction bases outside the gene matches: 10. Germline CDR1 is SNHLY and CDR2 is FYNNEI. CDR3 coding DNA: TGTGCCAGCGGGACTAGCGGGGGTTCCCATAGCGAGACCCAGTACTTC. Translated: CASGTSGGSHSETQYF.

The chain joins TRBV3-1 (or the pseudogene TRBV3-2) to TRBJ2-3, with D perhaps matching TRBD2 (7 bases). This CDR3 is 15 amino acids long. The V end was cut by 2 bases, the J end by 4 bases, with 13 bases between. Germline CDR1 is LGHDT and CDR2 is YNNKEL (reference sequence). The CDR3 bases are TGTGCCAGCAGCCAATTCGGGGGGCGCGCAGATACGCAGTATTTT. Translating gives CASSQFGGRADTQYF.

The J gene is TRBJ1-3, the V gene TRBV11-3; D gene uncertain. Trimming removed 4 bases from V and 0 bases from J, with 7 bases in between. Germline-derived CDR1 and CDR2 are SGHNT and YENEEA. The length of the CDR3 is 14 residues. CDR3 residues: CASSSGSSGNTIYF. The CDR3 region has the DNA TGTGCCAGCAGCTCGGGGAGCTCTGGAAACACCATATATTTT.

This clone has a single count. The CDR3 region has the DNA TGCGCCAGCAGCCATACCCAGGGTGCCAGGTACGAGCAGTACTTC. Translation gives CASSHTQGARYEQYF. This chain links TRBV4-1 with TRBJ2-7, with a possible D match to TRBD1 (5 bases). Germline CDR1 and CDR2: MGHRA and YSYEKL. The CDR3 is 15 residues long. With 3 bases removed from V and 4 bases from J, the gap between germline ends came to 16 bases.

The chain uses TRBV7-3 and TRBJ1-3; D unresolved. Deletions cut 5 bases from V and 0 bases from J, with 8 bases between. Germline assignment: CDR1 SGHTA and CDR2 FQGTGA. The CDR3 runs to 14 residues. The CDR3 region has the DNA TGTGCCAGCAGCAGCCCCAACTCTGGAAACACCATATATTTT. Its translation is CASSSPNSGNTIYF.

The V call is TRBV6-5, the J call TRBJ1-6, with TRBD1 matching over 10 bases. Germline trimming cut 5 bases from V and 10 bases from J; bases unmatched to any gene: 8. There are 15 residues in the CDR3. In germline, CDR1 is MNHEY, CDR2 SVGAGI. The CDR3 sequence: CASSPSGTGESPLHF. As DNA, the CDR3 is TGTGCCAGCAGTCCTTCGGGGACAGGGGAGTCACCCCTCCACTTT.

The CDR3 nucleotides are TGCGCCAGCAGCTACGGGACAGGGGGCTACGAGCAGTACTTC. This gives the protein CASSYGTGGYEQYF. The genes are TRBV4-1 and TRBJ2-7; 11 bases are shared with TRBD1. This CDR3 region has 14 residues. V gave up 5 bases and J gave up 3 bases; unmatched junction bases: 3. Germline V gives CDR1 MGHRA, CDR2 YSYEKL.

The count of this clone is one. The chain carries TRBV5-1 and TRBJ1-1, with no clear D. V gave up 0 bases and J gave up 1 base, with 7 bases separating them. Per germline, CDR1 SGHRS and CDR2 YFSETQ. The CDR3 is made up of 14 amino acids. CDR3 DNA: TGCGCCAGCAGCTTGGGATCCAGGAACACTGAAGCTTTCTTT. Protein sequence: CASSLGSRNTEAFF.

The chain links TRBV5-6 to TRBJ2-3; D not resolved. V was pared by 0 bases and J by 0 bases, with 11 bases between. CDR1 and CDR2 (germline): SGHDT, YYEEEE. The CDR3 loop spans 16 amino acids. The CDR3 bases are TGTGCCAGCAGCTTGGGTGTGACGACTAGCACAGATACGCAGTATTTT. Its protein is CASSLGVTTSTDTQYF.

This chain uses TRBV25-1 with TRBJ1-2, with 10 bases identical to TRBD1. The CDR3 totals 15 residues. The J segment lost 3 bases and the V segment lost 2 bases, leaving 3 bases of the junction unmatched. Per the germline V gene, CDR1 is MGHDK and CDR2 is SYGVNS. Written as DNA, the CDR3 is TGTGCCAGCAGTGAACGACAGGGGGCGGACTATGGCTACACCTTC. Translation gives CASSERQGADYGYTF.

The rearrangement joins TRBV12-3 or TRBV12-4 to TRBJ1-1, with D tentatively TRBD1 (5 bases). The ends were cut back, 2 bases at V and 4 bases at J, with 8 bases in the middle. This CDR3 contains 13 residues. The CDR3 spells CASSLSGGTEAFF. CDR3 in DNA: TGTGCCAGCAGTTTATCGGGGGGCACTGAAGCTTTCTTT.

This chain connects TRBV7-8 to TRBJ1-6; D is undetermined. The V gene's germline CDR1 is SGHVS and CDR2 FQNEAQ. This CDR3 is 13 amino acids long. Trimming removed 5 bases from V and 3 bases from J, with 5 bases in between. CDR3 nucleotides: TGTGCCAGCAGCCCACTCTATAATTCACCCCTCCACTTT. Its translation is CASSPLYNSPLHF.

The rearrangement links TRBV9 to TRBJ2-2; D may be TRBD2 (6 bases). This CDR3 has 14 amino acids. The V gene lost 0 bases and the J gene lost 6 bases, with 9 bases spanning the gap. CDR1 and CDR2 (germline): SGDLS, YYNGEE. The CDR3 region has the DNA TGTGCCAGCAGCGTAGATGGGGGGTCCGGGGAGCTGTTTTTT. As protein: CASSVDGGSGELFF. The full variable domain, rest sourced from reference TRBV9 and TRBJ2-2, is DSGVTQTPKHLITATGQRVTLRCSPRSGDLSVYWYQQSLDQGLQFLIQYYNGEERAKGNILERFSAQQFPDLHSELNLSSLELGDSALYFCASSVDGGSGELFFGEGSRLTVL.

CDR3 residues: CASSQGRGPSYEQYV. CDR3 sequence (DNA): TGTGCCAGCAGCCAAGGGCGGGGGCCTTCCTACGAGCAGTACGTC. The chain combines TRBV14 with TRBJ2-7; possibly TRBD2 for D (7 bases). This CDR3 spans 15 amino acids. V lost 1 base and J 1 base, leaving 11 bases between the germline ends. Germline values: CDR1 SGHDN, CDR2 FVKESK.

The chain recombines TRBV5-1 with TRBJ2-5; 11 bases are a match to TRBD2. The V and J ends lost 4 bases and 1 base, in that order; junction bases with no gene match: 9. Germline V gene sequence: CDR1 SGHRS, CDR2 YFSETQ. The CDR3 is 17 amino acids. The DNA of the CDR3 is TGCGCCAGCAGCCCAGGACGTAGCGGGGGGGCCCAAGAGACCCAGTACTTC. Protein product: CASSPGRSGGAQETQYF. Filled out from reference TRBV5-1 and TRBJ2-5, the complete variable domain reads KAGVTQTPRYLIKTRGQQVTLSCSPISGHRSVSWYQQTPGQGLQFLFEYFSETQRNKGNFPGRFSGRQFSNSRSEMNVSTLELGDSALYLCASSPGRSGGAQETQYFGPGTRLLVL.

This clone was counted only a few times. The V gene is TRBV6-1, the J gene TRBJ2-3, with 8 bases aligning to TRBD1. With V trimmed by 3 bases and J by 2 bases, 7 bases remained unmatched. Germline loops: CDR1 MNHNS, CDR2 SASEGT. This CDR3 is built from 16 residues. CDR3 DNA: TGTGCCAGCAGTGAGGCCGGGACAGGCCCCACAGATACGCAGTATTTT. Residues: CASSEAGTGPTDTQYF.